The T cell receptor (beta chain) described here comes from a study of blood T cell repertoires in COVID-19. Overall study context: Samples came from the United States, Italy and Spain, spanning acute and convalescent COVID-19. PBMCs, B-cell-depleted T cells, or T cells provided the cDNA or gDNA that made up the material.

Original processing notes: Amplified reference gene primers provided the basis for estimating nucleated cell counts. Clones were read by immunoSEQ multiplex PCR, and TCRdb kept only the in-frame ones, dropping some. The DNA gave D and trimming, while V, J and clone size come from that table. The sample has over 85,000 clones, around 87% seen once; the top ten hold 7.4%. The CDR3 totals 14 residues. V lost 1 base and J lost 4, with 10 bases in between. Germline V gene lookup returns CDR1 LGHNA and CDR2 YSLEER. Sequenced input: peripheral blood. The chain combines TRBV4-3 with TRBJ1-1; D ambiguous. This clonotype was sampled from a human donor with acute or convalescent COVID-19. The donor label of this sample is uncertain. Here the CDR3 DNA reads TGCGCCAGCAGCCAAGGTCTGGGCACCACTGAAGCTTTCTTT. This codes for CASSQGLGTTEAFF.